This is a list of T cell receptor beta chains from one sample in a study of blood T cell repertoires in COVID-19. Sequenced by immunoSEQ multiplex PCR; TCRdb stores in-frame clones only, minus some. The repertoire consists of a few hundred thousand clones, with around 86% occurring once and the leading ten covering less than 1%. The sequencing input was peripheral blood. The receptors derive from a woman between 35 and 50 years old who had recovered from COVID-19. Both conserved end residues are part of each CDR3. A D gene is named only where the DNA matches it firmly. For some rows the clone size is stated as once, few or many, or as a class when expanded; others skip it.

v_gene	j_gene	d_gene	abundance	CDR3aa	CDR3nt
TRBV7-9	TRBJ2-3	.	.	CASSSRAGAEISDTQYF	TGTGCCAGCAGCTCACGGGCGGGTGCGGAGATCAGCGATACGCAGTATTTT
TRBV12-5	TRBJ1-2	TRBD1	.	CASGLGDSLGYTF	TGTGCTAGTGGTTTGGGGGACAGCCTTGGCTACACCTTC
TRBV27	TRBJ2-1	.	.	CASSYSGLMGNEQFF	TGTGCCAGCAGTTACTCAGGGTTAATGGGCAATGAGCAGTTCTTC
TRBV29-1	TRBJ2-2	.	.	CSVAGSLNTGELFF	TGCAGCGTTGCCGGGAGCCTTAACACCGGGGAGCTGTTTTTT
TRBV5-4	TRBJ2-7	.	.	CASSLAGAGSYEQYF	TGTGCCAGCAGCTTGGCGGGAGCAGGCTCCTACGAGCAGTACTTC
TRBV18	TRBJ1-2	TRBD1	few	CASSADRNYGYTF	TGTGCCAGCTCAGCGGACAGGAACTATGGCTACACCTTC
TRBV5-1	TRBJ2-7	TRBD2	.	CASSLADLAGVVYEQYF	TGCGCCAGCAGCTTGGCTGATTTAGCGGGAGTGGTCTACGAGCAGTACTTC
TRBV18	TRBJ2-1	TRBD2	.	CASSFGLADNEQFF	TGTGCCAGCTCATTTGGGCTAGCGGACAATGAGCAGTTCTTC
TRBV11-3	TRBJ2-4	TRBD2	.	CASSFSSGSVNKNIQYF	TGTGCCAGCAGCTTTTCTAGCGGGAGTGTGAACAAAAACATTCAGTACTTC
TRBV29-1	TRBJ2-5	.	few	CSVTDNQETQYF	TGCAGCGTCACCGACAACCAAGAGACCCAGTACTTC
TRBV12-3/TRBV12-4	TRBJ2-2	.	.	CASRITGELFF	TGTGCCAGCAGAATAACCGGGGAGCTGTTTTTT
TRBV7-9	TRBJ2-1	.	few	CASSLARGGNEQFF	TGTGCCAGCAGCTTAGCGCGGGGCGGGAATGAGCAGTTCTTC
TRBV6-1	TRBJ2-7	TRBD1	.	CASSGTGTGATYEQYF	TGTGCCAGCAGTGGGACCGGGACAGGGGCTACCTACGAGCAGTACTTC
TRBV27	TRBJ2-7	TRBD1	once	CASGGQGASEQYF	TGTGCCAGCGGGGGACAGGGGGCCTCCGAGCAGTACTTC
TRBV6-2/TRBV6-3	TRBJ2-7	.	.	CASSNTGFPGEQYF	TGTGCCAGCAGCAATACCGGGTTCCCTGGCGAGCAGTACTTC
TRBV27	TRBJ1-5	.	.	CASSLLGGDRQPQHF	TGTGCCAGCAGTTTATTGGGGGGGGATCGCCAGCCCCAGCATTTT
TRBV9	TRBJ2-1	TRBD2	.	CASSVGGLDNDEQFF	TGTGCCAGCAGCGTAGGGGGACTAGATAACGATGAGCAGTTCTTC
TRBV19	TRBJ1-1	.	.	CASSPATENTEAFF	TGTGCCAGTAGTCCCGCGACAGAGAACACTGAAGCTTTCTTT
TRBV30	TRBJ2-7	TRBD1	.	CAWGGQTYEQYF	TGTGCCTGGGGGGGACAGACGTACGAGCAGTACTTC
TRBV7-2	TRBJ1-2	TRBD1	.	CASSFDRASYGYTF	TGTGCCAGCAGCTTCGACAGGGCTTCTTATGGCTACACCTTC
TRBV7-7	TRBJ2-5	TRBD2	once	CASSLGVAGAVQETQYF	TGTGCCAGCAGCTTAGGGGTAGCGGGGGCCGTTCAAGAGACCCAGTACTTC
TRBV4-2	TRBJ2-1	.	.	CASSHAPVGGNYNEQFF	TGTGCCAGCAGCCACGCCCCCGTTGGCGGGAACTACAATGAGCAGTTCTTC
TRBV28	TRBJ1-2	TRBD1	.	CASSEQGIYGYTF	TGTGCCAGCAGTGAACAGGGGATCTATGGCTACACCTTC
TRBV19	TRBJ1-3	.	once	CASSPGGGVSGNTIYF	TGTGCCAGTAGCCCCGGTGGAGGAGTCTCTGGAAACACCATATATTTT
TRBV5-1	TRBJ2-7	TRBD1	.	CASSLVAGTVDYEQYF	TGCGCCAGCAGCTTGGTTGCCGGGACAGTCGACTACGAGCAGTACTTC
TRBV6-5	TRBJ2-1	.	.	CASSYSQVSDEQFF	TGTGCCAGCAGTTACTCCCAGGTTAGCGATGAGCAGTTCTTC
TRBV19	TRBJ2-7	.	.	CASTTGSTSYEQYF	TGTGCCAGTACCACCGGGTCGACGTCCTACGAGCAGTACTTC
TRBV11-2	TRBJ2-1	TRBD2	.	CASTMGLAGAQNEQFF	TGTGCCAGCACCATGGGACTAGCGGGAGCGCAGAATGAGCAGTTCTTC
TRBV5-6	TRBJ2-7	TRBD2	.	CASSSMLAEYEQYF	TGTGCCAGCAGCTCGATGCTAGCGGAGTACGAGCAGTACTTC
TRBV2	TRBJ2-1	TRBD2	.	CASSELPSSGRDNEQFF	TGTGCCAGCAGTGAACTCCCGTCTAGCGGGAGGGACAATGAGCAGTTCTTC
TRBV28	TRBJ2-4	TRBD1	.	CARGTGGAKNIQYF	TGTGCCAGAGGGACAGGAGGAGCCAAAAACATTCAGTACTTC
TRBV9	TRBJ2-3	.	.	CASSVAGVGTDTQYF	TGTGCCAGCAGCGTAGCGGGAGTAGGCACAGATACGCAGTATTTT
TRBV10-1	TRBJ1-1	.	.	CASTGEVRTEAFF	TGCGCCAGCACCGGGGAGGTGAGGACTGAAGCTTTCTTT
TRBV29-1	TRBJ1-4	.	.	CSVGHGEKLFF	TGCAGCGTTGGGCATGGTGAAAAACTGTTTTTT
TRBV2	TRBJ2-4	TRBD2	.	CASSPPLAGTIQYF	TGTGCCAGCAGCCCGCCTCTAGCGGGAACCATTCAGTACTTC
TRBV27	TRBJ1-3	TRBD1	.	CASSRRTTDRGSGNTIYF	TGTGCCAGCAGTAGACGCACAACCGACAGGGGCTCTGGAAACACCATATATTTT
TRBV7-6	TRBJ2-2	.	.	CASRGALNTGELFF	TGTGCCAGCCGGGGAGCCCTGAACACCGGGGAGCTGTTTTTT
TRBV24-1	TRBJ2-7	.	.	CATSDSGNFYEQYF	TGTGCCACCAGTGATTCAGGTAATTTTTACGAGCAGTACTTC
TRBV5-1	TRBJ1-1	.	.	CASSSGGLHMNTEAFF	TGCGCCAGCAGCTCCGGCGGCCTTCACATGAACACTGAAGCTTTCTTT
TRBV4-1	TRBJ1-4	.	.	CASSQARGKQGREEKLFF	TGCGCCAGCAGCCAAGCTAGGGGGAAGCAGGGAAGAGAGGAAAAACTGTTTTTT
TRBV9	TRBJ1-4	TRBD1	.	CASSGGTGRVEKLFF	TGTGCCAGCAGCGGCGGGACAGGGAGAGTTGAAAAACTGTTTTTT
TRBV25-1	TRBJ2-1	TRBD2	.	CASSEDGTRLFF	TGTGCCAGCAGTGAGGATGGGACTAGACTGTTCTTC
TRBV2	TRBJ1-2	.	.	CASSEAGTTRSAGYTF	TGTGCCAGCAGTGAAGCGGGGACAACAAGGTCTGCTGGCTACACCTTC